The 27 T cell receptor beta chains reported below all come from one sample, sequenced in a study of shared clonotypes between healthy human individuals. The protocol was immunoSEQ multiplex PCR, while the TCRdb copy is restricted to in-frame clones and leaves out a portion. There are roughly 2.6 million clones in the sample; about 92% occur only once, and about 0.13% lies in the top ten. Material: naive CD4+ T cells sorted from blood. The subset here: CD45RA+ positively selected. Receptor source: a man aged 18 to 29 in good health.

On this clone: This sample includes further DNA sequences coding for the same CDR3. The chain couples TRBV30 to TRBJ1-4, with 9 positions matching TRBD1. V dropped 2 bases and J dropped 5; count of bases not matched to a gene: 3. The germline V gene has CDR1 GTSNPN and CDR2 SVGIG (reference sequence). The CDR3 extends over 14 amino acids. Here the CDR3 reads CAWSPDRGNEKLFF. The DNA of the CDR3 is TGTGCCTGGAGTCCCGACAGGGGGAATGAAAAACTGTTTTTT.

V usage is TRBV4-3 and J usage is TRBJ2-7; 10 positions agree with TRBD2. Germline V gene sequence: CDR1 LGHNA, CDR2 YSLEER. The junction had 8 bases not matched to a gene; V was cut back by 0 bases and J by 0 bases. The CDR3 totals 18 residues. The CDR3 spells CASSQDFLAGDSSYEQYF. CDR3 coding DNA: TGCGCCAGCAGCCAAGATTTTCTAGCGGGGGATAGCTCCTACGAGCAGTACTTC.

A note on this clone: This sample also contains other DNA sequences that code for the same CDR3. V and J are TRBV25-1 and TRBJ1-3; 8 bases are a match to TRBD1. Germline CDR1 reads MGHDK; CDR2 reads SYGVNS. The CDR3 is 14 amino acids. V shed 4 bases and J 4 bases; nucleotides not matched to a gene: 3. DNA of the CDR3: TGTGCCAGCAGTGTGACAGGGGCCGGAAACACCATATATTTT. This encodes CASSVTGAGNTIYF.

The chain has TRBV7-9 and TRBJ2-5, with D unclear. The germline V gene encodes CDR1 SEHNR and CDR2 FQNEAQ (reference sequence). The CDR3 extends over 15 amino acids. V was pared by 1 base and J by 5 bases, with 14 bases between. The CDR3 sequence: CASSLEGRTGETQYF. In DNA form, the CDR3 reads TGTGCCAGCAGCTTAGAGGGCAGGACCGGGGAGACCCAGTACTTC.

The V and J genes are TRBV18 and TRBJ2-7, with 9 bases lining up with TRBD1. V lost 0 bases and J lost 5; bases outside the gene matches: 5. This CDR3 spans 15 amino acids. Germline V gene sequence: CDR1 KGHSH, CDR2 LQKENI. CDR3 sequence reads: CASSPPGQGRHEQYF. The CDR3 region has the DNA TGTGCCAGCTCACCACCGGGACAGGGACGCCACGAGCAGTACTTC. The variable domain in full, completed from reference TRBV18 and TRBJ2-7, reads NAGVMQNPRHLVRRRGQEARLRCSPMKGHSHVYWYRQLPEEGLKFMVYLQKENIIDESGMPKERFSAEFPKEGPSILRIQQVVRGDSAAYFCASSPPGQGRHEQYFGPGTRLTVT.

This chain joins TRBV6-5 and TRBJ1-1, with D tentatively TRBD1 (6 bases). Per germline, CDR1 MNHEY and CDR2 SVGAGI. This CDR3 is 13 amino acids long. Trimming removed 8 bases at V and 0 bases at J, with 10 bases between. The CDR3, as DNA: TGTGCCAGCCGACAGGTCATGAACACTGAAGCTTTCTTT. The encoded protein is CASRQVMNTEAFF.

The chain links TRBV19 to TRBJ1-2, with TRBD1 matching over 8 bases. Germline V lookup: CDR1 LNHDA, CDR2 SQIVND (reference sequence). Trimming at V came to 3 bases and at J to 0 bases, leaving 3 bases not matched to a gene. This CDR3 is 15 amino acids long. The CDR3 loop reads CASSIRGPSNYGYTF. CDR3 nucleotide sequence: TGTGCCAGTAGTATCAGGGGGCCCTCTAACTATGGCTACACCTTC. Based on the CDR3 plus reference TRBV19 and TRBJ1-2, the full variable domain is DGGITQSPKYLFRKEGQNVTLSCEQNLNHDAMYWYRQDPGQGLRLIYYSQIVNDFQKGDIAEGYSVSREKKESFPLTVTSAQKNPTAFYLCASSIRGPSNYGYTFGSGTRLTVV.

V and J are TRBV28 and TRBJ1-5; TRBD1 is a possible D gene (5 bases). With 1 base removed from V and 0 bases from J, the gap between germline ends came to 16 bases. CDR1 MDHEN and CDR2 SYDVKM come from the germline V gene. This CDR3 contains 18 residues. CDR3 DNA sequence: TGTGCCAGCAGTTTATATGGGGCAGTATTCAATAGCAATCAGCCCCAGCATTTT. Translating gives CASSLYGAVFNSNQPQHF.

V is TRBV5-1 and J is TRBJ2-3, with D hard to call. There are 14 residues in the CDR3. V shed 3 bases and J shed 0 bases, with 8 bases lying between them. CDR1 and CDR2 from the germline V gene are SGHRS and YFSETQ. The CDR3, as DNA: TGCGCCAGCAGCTCGTTCGGGAGCACAGATACGCAGTATTTT. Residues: CASSSFGSTDTQYF.

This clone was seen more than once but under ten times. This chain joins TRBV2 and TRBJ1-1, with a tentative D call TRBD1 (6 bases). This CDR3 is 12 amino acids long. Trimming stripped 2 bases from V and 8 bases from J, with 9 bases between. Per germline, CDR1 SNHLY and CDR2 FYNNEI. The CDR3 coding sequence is TGTGCCAGCAGTGAAACAGGGTGGGAAGCTTTCTTT. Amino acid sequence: CASSETGWEAFF.

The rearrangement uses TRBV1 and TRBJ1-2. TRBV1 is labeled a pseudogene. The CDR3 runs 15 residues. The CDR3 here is CTSRRAGGTNYGYTF. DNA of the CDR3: TGCACCAGCAGGCGGGCGGGGGGGACTAACTATGGCTACACCTTC.

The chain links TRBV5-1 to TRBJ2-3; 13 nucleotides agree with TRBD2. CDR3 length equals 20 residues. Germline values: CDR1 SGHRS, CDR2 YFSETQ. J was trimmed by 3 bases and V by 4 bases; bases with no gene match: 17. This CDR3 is CASSPISGTSGTATTDTQYF. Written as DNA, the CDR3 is TGCGCCAGCAGCCCTATTTCCGGGACTAGCGGGACGGCGACTACAGATACGCAGTATTTT. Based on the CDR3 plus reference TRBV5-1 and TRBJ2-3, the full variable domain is KAGVTQTPRYLIKTRGQQVTLSCSPISGHRSVSWYQQTPGQGLQFLFEYFSETQRNKGNFPGRFSGRQFSNSRSEMNVSTLELGDSALYLCASSPISGTSGTATTDTQYFGPGTRLTVL.

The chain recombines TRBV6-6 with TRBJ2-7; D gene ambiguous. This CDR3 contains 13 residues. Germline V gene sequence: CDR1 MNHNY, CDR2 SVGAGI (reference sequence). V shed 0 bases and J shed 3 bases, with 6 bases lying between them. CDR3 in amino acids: CASSYSSDYEQYF. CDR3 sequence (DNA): TGTGCCAGCAGTTACTCTTCAGACTACGAGCAGTACTTC.

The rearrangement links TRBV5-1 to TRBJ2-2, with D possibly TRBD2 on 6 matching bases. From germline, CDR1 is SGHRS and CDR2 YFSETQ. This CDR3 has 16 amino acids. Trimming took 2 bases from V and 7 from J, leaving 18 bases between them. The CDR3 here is CASSFGERGSRGELFF. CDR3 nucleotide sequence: TGCGCCAGCAGCTTCGGGGAACGGGGGAGTCGCGGGGAGCTGTTTTTT.

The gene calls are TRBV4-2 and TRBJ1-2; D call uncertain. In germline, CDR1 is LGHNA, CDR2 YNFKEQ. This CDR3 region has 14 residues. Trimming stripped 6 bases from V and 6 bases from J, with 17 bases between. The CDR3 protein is CASRRPGIKDGYTF. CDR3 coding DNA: TGTGCCAGCAGAAGACCGGGAATCAAGGATGGCTACACCTTC.

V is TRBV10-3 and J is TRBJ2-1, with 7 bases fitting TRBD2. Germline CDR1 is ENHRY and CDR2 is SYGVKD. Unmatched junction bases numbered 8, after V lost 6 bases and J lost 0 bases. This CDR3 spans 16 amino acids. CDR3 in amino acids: CAISSSGATSYNEQFF. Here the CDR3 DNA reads TGTGCCATCAGCTCGAGCGGGGCTACCTCCTACAATGAGCAGTTCTTC.

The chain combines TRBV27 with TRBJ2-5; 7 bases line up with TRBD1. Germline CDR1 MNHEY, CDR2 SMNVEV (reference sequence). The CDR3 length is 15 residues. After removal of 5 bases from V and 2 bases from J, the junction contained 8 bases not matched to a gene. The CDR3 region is CASSARTGDQETQYF. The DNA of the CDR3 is TGTGCCAGCAGTGCAAGGACAGGCGATCAAGAGACCCAGTACTTC.

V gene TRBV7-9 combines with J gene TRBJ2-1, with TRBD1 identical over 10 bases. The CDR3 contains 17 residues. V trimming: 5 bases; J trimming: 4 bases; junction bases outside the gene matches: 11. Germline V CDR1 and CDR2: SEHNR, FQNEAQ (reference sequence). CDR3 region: CASSLGTGDTRYNEQFF. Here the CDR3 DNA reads TGTGCCAGCAGCCTCGGGACAGGGGATACTAGGTACAATGAGCAGTTCTTC. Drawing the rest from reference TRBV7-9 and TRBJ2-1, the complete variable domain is DTGVSQNPRHKITKRGQNVTFRCDPISEHNRLYWYRQTLGQGPEFLTYFQNEAQLEKSRLLSDRFSAERPKGSFSTLEIQRTEQGDSAMYLCASSLGTGDTRYNEQFFGPGTRLTVL.

In nucleotides, the CDR3 is TGCGCCAGCGGACAGGGTGGGACTAGCGGGAGGGCCCCCCTCTACGAGCAGTACTTC. Translating it yields CASGQGGTSGRAPLYEQYF. This rearrangement joins TRBV10-1 to TRBJ2-7; 16 positions agree with TRBD2. CDR1 WNHNN and CDR2 SYGVQD come from the germline V gene (reference sequence). The trim removed 8 bases at V and 3 bases at J, leaving 16 bases unmatched. CDR3 size: 19 residues.

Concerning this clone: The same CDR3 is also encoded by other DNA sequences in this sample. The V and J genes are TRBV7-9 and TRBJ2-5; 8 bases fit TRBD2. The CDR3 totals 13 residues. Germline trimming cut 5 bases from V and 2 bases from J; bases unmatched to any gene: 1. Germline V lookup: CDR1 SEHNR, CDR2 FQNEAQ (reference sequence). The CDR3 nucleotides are TGTGCCAGCAGCAGCGGGGGACAAGAGACCCAGTACTTC. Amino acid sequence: CASSSGGQETQYF. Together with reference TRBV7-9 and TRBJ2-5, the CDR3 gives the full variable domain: DTGVSQNPRHKITKRGQNVTFRCDPISEHNRLYWYRQTLGQGPEFLTYFQNEAQLEKSRLLSDRFSAERPKGSFSTLEIQRTEQGDSAMYLCASSSGGQETQYFGPGTRLLVL.

The CDR3 coding sequence is TGTGCCAGCTCACCATCGACTACGACAGTTAATGAAAAACTGTTTTTT. This codes for CASSPSTTTVNEKLFF. The chain employs TRBV18 and TRBJ1-4; a weak D match, TRBD1 (5 bases). The germline gives CDR1 KGHSH, CDR2 LQKENI. Trimming took off 2 bases at V and 4 bases at J, with 14 bases between the two ends. The CDR3 has 16 residues. Filled out from reference TRBV18 and TRBJ1-4, the complete variable domain reads NAGVMQNPRHLVRRRGQEARLRCSPMKGHSHVYWYRQLPEEGLKFMVYLQKENIIDESGMPKERFSAEFPKEGPSILRIQQVVRGDSAAYFCASSPSTTTVNEKLFFGSGTQLSVL.

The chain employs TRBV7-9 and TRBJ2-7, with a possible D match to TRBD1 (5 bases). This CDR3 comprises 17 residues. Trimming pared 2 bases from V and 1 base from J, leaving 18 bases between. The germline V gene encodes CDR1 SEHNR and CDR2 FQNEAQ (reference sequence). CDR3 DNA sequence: TGTGCCAGCAGCTTACTTCCGGGCGTAGGGGTATCCTACGAGCAGTACTTC. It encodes CASSLLPGVGVSYEQYF.

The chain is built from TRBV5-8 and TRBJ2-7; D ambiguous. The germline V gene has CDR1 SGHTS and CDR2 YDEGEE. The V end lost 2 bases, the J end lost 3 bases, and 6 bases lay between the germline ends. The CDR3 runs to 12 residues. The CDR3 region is CASSFPVYEQYF. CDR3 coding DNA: TGTGCCAGCAGCTTTCCAGTCTACGAGCAGTACTTC.

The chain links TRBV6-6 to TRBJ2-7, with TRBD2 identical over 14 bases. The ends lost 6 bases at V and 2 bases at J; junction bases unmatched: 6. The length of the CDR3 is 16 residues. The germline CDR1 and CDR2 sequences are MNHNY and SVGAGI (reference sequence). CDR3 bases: TGTGCCAGCAGGGGACTAGCGGGAGTTAGGACCTACGAGCAGTACTTC. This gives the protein CASRGLAGVRTYEQYF.

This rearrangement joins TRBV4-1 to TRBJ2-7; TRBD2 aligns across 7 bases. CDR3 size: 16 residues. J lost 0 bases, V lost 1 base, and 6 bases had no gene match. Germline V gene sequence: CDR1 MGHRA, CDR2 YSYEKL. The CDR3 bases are TGCGCCAGCAGCCAAGGGGCCGGGACTACCTCCTACGAGCAGTACTTC. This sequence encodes CASSQGAGTTSYEQYF.

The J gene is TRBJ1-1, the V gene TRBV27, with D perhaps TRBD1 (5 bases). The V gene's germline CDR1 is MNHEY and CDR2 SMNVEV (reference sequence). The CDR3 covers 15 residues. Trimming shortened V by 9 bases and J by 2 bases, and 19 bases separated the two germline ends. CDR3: CASHIDQGGNTEAFF. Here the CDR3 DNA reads TGTGCCAGTCATATCGATCAGGGTGGAAACACTGAAGCTTTCTTT.

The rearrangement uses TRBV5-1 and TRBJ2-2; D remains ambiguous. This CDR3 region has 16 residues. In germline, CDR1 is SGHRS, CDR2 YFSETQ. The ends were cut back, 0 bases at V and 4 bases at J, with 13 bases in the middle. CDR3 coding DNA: TGCGCCAGCAGCTTGGAGGGCAGCCCGACCACCGGGGAGCTGTTTTTT. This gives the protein CASSLEGSPTTGELFF.